These 16 T cell receptor beta chains came from one sample sequenced in a study of T-cell reconstitution after alpha-beta-depleted transplantation in children. The library targeted TCRbeta and was prepared with unique molecular identifiers. One entry per CDR3 protein, called by TCRdb with MiXCR from the PCR reads. Among 200,000 to 300,000 distinct CDR3 sequences, 12% were seen once, and the ten largest hold 2.6%. The specimen comprised PBMCs from the stem cell graft donor, sampled from the stem cell graft. The source of these receptors is a human donor who donated a stem cell graft to a child with acute lymphoblastic leukemia.

This clonotype is medium-sized. This chain links TRBV20-1 with TRBJ1-2; D not resolved. Germline V CDR1 and CDR2: DFQATT, SNEGSKA (reference sequence). V lost 0 bases to trimming and J lost 6 bases, with 11 bases between them. This CDR3 contains 13 residues. The CDR3 region is CSARDDVGNGYTF. CDR3 nucleotide sequence: TGCAGTGCTAGAGATGATGTTGGGAATGGCTACACCTTC.

This clonotype turned up a few times. This chain uses TRBV2 with TRBJ2-1; 10 positions agree with TRBD2. V shed 7 bases and J 6 bases; nucleotides not matched to a gene: 3. This CDR3 is 13 amino acids long. Germline assignment: CDR1 SNHLY and CDR2 FYNNEI. The DNA for the CDR3 is TGTGCCAGCAAAGCGGGGGGGCTCAATGAGCAGTTCTTC. Its translation: CASKAGGLNEQFF.

V usage is TRBV20-1 and J usage is TRBJ2-7; perhaps TRBD1 as D (6 bases). Germline V CDR1 and CDR2: DFQATT, SNEGSKA (reference sequence). This CDR3 is built from 15 residues. V gave up 0 bases and J gave up 0 bases, with 12 bases separating them. The CDR3: CSARDRGGSSYEQYV. The CDR3 DNA sequence: TGCAGTGCTAGAGATCGAGGGGGAAGCTCCTACGAGCAGTACGTC.

As regards this clonotype: Just one base apart from a much larger clone, this may be a read error. This rearrangement joins TRBV21-1 to TRBJ1-5; TRBD1 reflects the table's D call only, with no check against the DNA. TRBV21-1 is classified as a pseudogene. The CDR3 runs to 17 residues. The CDR3 here is CASSLSFTGSCNQPQNF. The CDR3, as DNA: TGTGCCAGCAGCTTAAGCTTTACAGGGAGTTGCAATCAGCCCCAGAATTTT.

The table lists this clonotype with many counts. The chain is built from TRBV5-5 and TRBJ1-1, with D possibly TRBD1 on 5 matching bases. The CDR3 runs 15 residues. Germline CDR1 reads SGHKS; CDR2 reads YYEKEE (reference sequence). V gave up 3 bases and J gave up 0 bases, with 12 bases separating them. DNA for the CDR3: TGTGCCAGCAGCTCCCAGGGACCGCTGAACACTGAAGCTTTCTTT. It encodes CASSSQGPLNTEAFF.

This clonotype was observed at least ten times. This chain links TRBV28 with TRBJ1-5, with TRBD1 as a possible D gene (6 bases). Germline CDR1 and CDR2: MDHEN and SYDVKM. Trimming took off 5 bases at V and 5 bases at J, with 19 bases between the two ends. CDR3 size: 16 residues. The DNA of the CDR3 is TGTGCCAGCAGTCCGAGAGGTAGGGGGGGATATCAGCCCCAGCATTTT. It specifies CASSPRGRGGYQPQHF.

This clonotype occurred many times. The J gene is TRBJ2-1, the V gene TRBV6-5; D is unclear. CDR1 and CDR2 (germline): MNHEY, SVGAGI. With 7 bases removed from V and 4 bases from J, the gap between germline ends came to 20 bases. The CDR3 has 16 amino acids. The CDR3 DNA reads as TGTGCCAGCAATCGCCGCCCGCACGCTCCGTACAATGAGCAGTTCTTC. Translating gives CASNRRPHAPYNEQFF.

This clonotype was observed at least ten times. The chain couples TRBV12-3 or TRBV12-4 to TRBJ1-2; D is undetermined. The V end lost 7 bases, the J end lost 2 bases, and 17 bases lay between the germline ends. This CDR3 is built from 15 residues. The CDR3 loop is CASTLGRVRNYGYTF. The CDR3, as DNA: TGTGCCAGCACCCTGGGGAGGGTCCGGAACTATGGCTACACCTTC.

This clonotype was detected ten times or more. V gene TRBV12-3 or TRBV12-4 combines with J gene TRBJ2-2; D is ambiguous. There are 14 residues in the CDR3. V gave up 1 base and J gave up 6 bases, with 9 bases separating them. CDR3 nucleotide sequence: TGTGCCAGCAGTTTAGATTTAGGGCCCGGGGAGCTGTTTTTT. It yields the protein CASSLDLGPGELFF.

In its sample, this clonotype was seen many times. The CDR3 loop reads CASSSRGGNQPQHF. The CDR3 nucleotides are TGTGCCAGCAGTTCACGGGGTGGCAATCAGCCCCAGCATTTT. The chain is built from TRBV28 and TRBJ1-5; D gene uncertain. The germline V and J ends were trimmed by 4 bases and 2 bases, with 9 bases remaining between them. Germline CDR1 is MDHEN and CDR2 is SYDVKM. The CDR3 is 14 residues long.

There are many counts of this clonotype. The chain combines TRBV28 with TRBJ1-4, with a weak D call TRBD1 (5 bases). Germline values: CDR1 MDHEN, CDR2 SYDVKM. V was trimmed by 2 bases and J by 11 bases, leaving 9 bases between them. There are 12 residues in the CDR3. This CDR3 is CASSLQGEKLFF. The CDR3 coding sequence is TGTGCCAGCAGTTTACAGGGTGAGAAACTGTTTTTT.

The V gene is TRBV4-3, the J gene TRBJ2-3; TRBD2 aligns across 9 bases. The germline V gene encodes CDR1 LGHNA and CDR2 YSLEER. V lost 0 bases to trimming and J lost 1 base; unmatched junction nucleotides: 11. The CDR3 totals 19 residues. This CDR3 reads CASSQDWSPPSGGTDTQYF. CDR3 DNA: TGCGCCAGCAGCCAAGATTGGTCCCCTCCTAGCGGGGGCACAGATACGCAGTATTTT.

This clonotype was detected ten times or more. The chain's CDR3 is CASSLSLTESTDTQYF. CDR3 nucleotides: TGTGCCAGCAGCCTTAGCTTGACGGAAAGCACAGATACGCAGTATTTT. The chain joins TRBV9 to TRBJ2-3; no firm D call. The CDR3 sequence is 16 residues long. Trimming left V 4 bases short and J 0 bases short, with 15 bases between. CDR1 SGDLS and CDR2 YYNGEE come from the germline V gene.

This clonotype was detected ten times or more. The chain couples TRBV7-3 to TRBJ2-7, with D unresolved. V was cut by 4 bases and J by 5 bases, with 15 bases left in between. Germline CDR1 reads SGHTA; CDR2 reads FQGTGA. The CDR3 has 14 residues. The CDR3 DNA reads TGTGCCAGCAGCTCCAGGACCCTGCTCCACGAGCAGTACTTC. Translation: CASSSRTLLHEQYF.

This clonotype has a count of ten or more. The chain links TRBV5-1 to TRBJ2-5, with unresolved D. Trimming shortened V by 2 bases and J by 0 bases, and 5 bases separated the two germline ends. The CDR3 runs 13 residues. Germline CDR1 and CDR2: SGHRS and YFSETQ. CDR3 sequence: CASSFNYQETQYF. CDR3 in DNA: TGCGCCAGCAGCTTTAATTACCAAGAGACCCAGTACTTC.

This clonotype appeared many times. The chain links TRBV7-2 to TRBJ2-3; TRBD2 agrees at 8 bases. CDR1 is SGHTA and CDR2 is FQGNSA in the germline V gene. Trimming cost V 1 base and J 0 bases; bases outside gene matches: 3. CDR3 length: 16 residues. CDR3 sequence reads: CASSLVASGSTDTQYF. Written as DNA, the CDR3 is TGTGCCAGCAGCTTAGTGGCTAGCGGGAGCACAGATACGCAGTATTTT.